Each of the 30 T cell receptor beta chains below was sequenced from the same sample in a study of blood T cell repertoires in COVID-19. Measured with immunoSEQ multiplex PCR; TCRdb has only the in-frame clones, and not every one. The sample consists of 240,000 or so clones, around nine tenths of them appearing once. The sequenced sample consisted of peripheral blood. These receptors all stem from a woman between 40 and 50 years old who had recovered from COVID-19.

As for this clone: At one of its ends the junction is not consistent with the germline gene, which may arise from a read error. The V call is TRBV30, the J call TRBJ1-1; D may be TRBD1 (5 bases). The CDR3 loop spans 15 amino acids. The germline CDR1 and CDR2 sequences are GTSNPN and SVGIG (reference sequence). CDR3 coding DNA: TGTGCCTGGATGGGCCTGGGGGGGGTGAATACTGAAGCTTTCTTT. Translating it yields CAWMGLGGVNTEAFF.

The CDR3 DNA reads TGTGCCATCAGTGATTGGGCTAGCGGGAACGGGGACCTTGAGCAGTATTTT. Protein product: CAISDWASGNGDLEQYF. The chain has TRBV10-3 and TRBJ2-3; 9 bases line up with TRBD2. The CDR3 sequence is 17 residues long. The trim removed 3 bases at V and 11 bases at J, leaving 18 bases unmatched. CDR1 and CDR2 (germline): ENHRY, SYGVKD.

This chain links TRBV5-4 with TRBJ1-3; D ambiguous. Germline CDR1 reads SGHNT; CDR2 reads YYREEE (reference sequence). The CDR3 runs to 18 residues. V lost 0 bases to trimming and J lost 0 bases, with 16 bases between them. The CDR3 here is CASSLGPMVGVSGNTIYF. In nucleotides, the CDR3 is TGTGCCAGCAGCTTGGGGCCGATGGTCGGGGTCTCTGGAAACACCATATATTTT.

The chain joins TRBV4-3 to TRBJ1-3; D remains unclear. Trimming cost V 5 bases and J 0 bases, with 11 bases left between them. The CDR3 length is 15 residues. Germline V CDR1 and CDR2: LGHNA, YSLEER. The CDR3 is CASSAGISSGNTIYF. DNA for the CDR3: TGCGCCAGCAGCGCCGGGATTAGCTCTGGAAACACCATATATTTT.

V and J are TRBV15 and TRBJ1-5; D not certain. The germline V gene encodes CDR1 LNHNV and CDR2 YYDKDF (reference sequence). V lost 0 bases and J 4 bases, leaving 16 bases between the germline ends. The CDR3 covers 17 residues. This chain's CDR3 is CATSRDPRALRNQPQHF. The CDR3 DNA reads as TGTGCCACCAGCAGAGACCCCCGAGCTCTCCGAAATCAGCCCCAGCATTTT.

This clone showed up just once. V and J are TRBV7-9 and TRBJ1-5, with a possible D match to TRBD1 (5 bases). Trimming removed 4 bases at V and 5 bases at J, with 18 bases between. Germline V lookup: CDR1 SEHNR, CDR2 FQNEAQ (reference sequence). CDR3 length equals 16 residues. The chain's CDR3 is CASSSTTDPRYQPQHF. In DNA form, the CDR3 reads TGTGCCAGCAGCTCAACGACAGACCCGAGGTATCAGCCCCAGCATTTT.

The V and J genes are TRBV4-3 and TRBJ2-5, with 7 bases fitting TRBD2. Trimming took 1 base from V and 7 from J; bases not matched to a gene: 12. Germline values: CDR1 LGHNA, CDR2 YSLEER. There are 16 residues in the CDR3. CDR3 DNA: TGCGCCAGCAGCCAAGCCTGGCGCGCTCCGGGGGGGACCCAGTACTTC. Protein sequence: CASSQAWRAPGGTQYF.

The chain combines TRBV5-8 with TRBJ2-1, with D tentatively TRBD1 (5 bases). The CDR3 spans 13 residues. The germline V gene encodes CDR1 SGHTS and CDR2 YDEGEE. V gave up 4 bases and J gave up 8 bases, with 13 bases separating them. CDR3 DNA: TGTGCCAGCAGCCCCCTTGACAGCTATGAGCAGTTCTTC. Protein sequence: CASSPLDSYEQFF.

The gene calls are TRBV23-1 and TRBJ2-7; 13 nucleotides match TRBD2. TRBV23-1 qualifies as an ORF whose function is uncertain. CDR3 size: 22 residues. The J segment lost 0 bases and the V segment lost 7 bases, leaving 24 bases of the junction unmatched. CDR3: CASTEGLQLAGGPTLSSYEQYV. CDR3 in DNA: TGCGCCAGCACAGAGGGGCTCCAACTAGCGGGAGGGCCCACTTTAAGCTCCTACGAGCAGTACGTC.

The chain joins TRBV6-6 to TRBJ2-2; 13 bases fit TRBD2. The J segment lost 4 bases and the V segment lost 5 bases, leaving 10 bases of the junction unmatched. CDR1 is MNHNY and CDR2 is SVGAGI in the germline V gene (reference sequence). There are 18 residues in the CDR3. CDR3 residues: CASSPTGLAGAGTGELFF. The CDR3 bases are TGTGCCAGCAGTCCGACCGGACTAGCGGGAGCGGGCACCGGGGAGCTGTTTTTT.

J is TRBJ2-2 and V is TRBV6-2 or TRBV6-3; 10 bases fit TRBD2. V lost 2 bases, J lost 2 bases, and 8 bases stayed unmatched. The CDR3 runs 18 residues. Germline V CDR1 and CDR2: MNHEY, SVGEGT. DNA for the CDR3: TGTGCCAGCAGTTACGGGCTAGCGGGAGAAATCAACACCGGGGAGCTGTTTTTT. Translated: CASSYGLAGEINTGELFF.

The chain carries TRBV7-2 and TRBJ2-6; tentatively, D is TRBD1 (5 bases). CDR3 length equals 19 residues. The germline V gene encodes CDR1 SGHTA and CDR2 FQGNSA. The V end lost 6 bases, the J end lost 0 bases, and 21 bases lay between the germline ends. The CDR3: CASRPPFRGGYSGANVLTF. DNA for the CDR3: TGTGCCAGCAGGCCGCCTTTTAGGGGTGGGTACTCTGGGGCCAACGTCCTGACTTTC.

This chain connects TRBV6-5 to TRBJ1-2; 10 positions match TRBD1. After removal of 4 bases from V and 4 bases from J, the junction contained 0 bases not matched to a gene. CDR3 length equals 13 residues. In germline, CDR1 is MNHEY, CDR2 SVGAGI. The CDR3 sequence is CASSWDRGYGYTF. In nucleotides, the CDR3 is TGTGCCAGCAGTTGGGACAGGGGCTATGGCTACACCTTC.

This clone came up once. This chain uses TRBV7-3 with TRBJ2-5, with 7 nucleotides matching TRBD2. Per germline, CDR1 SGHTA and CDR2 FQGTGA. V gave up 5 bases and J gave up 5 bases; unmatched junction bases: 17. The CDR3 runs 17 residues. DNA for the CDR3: TGTGCCAGCAGCCGACGTGGAGTGGGAGGGGACGGGGAGACCCAGTACTTC. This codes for CASSRRGVGGDGETQYF.

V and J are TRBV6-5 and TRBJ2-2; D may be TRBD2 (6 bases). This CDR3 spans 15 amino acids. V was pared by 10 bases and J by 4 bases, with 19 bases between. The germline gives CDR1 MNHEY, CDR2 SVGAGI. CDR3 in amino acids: CATLPTSAGTGELFF. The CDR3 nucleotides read TGTGCCACCCTACCGACTAGTGCCGGCACCGGGGAGCTGTTTTTT.

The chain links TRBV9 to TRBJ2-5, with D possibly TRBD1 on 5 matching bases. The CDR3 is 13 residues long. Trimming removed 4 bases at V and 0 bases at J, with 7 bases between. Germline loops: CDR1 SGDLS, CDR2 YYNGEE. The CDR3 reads CASSPDNQETQYF. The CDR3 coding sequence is TGTGCCAGCAGCCCGGACAACCAAGAGACCCAGTACTTC.

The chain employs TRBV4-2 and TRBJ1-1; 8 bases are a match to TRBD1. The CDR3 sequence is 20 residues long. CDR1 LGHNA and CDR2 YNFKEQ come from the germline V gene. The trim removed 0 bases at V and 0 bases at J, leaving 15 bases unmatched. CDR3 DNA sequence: TGTGCCAGCAGCCAAGAAAGGCGGCAGGGGGCGGTGGGTATGAACACTGAAGCTTTCTTT. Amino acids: CASSQERRQGAVGMNTEAFF.

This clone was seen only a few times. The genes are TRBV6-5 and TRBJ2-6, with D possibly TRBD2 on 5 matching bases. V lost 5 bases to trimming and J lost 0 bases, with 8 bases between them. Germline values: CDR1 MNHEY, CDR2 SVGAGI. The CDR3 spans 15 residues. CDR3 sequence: CASSPAGSGANVLTF. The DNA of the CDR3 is TGTGCCAGCAGTCCTGCGGGCTCTGGGGCCAACGTCCTGACTTTC.

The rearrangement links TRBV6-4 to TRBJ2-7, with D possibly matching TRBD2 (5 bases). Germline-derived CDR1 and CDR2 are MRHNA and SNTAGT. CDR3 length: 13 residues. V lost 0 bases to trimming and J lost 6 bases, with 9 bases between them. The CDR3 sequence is CASSDSGRVEQYV. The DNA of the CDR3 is TGTGCCAGCAGTGACTCAGGGCGGGTCGAGCAGTACGTC.

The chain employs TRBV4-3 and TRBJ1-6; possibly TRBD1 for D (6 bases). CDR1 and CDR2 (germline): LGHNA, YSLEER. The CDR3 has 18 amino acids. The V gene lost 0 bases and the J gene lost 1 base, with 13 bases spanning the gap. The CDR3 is CASSQDGITGSYNSPLHF. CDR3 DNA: TGCGCCAGCAGCCAAGATGGGATCACAGGGTCCTATAATTCACCCCTCCACTTT.

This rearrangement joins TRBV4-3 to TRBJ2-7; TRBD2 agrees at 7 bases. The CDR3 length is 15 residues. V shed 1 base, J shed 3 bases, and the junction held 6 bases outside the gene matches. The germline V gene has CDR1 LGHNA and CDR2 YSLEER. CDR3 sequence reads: CASSQGAGVVYEQYF. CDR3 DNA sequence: TGCGCCAGCAGCCAAGGTGCGGGAGTAGTCTACGAGCAGTACTTC.

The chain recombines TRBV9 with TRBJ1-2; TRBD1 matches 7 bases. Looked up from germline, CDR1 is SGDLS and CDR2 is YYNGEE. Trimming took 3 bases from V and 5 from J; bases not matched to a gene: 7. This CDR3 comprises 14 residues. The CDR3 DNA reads TGTGCCAGCAGCGCCGAACAGGGGAAGTATGGCTACACCTTC. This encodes CASSAEQGKYGYTF.

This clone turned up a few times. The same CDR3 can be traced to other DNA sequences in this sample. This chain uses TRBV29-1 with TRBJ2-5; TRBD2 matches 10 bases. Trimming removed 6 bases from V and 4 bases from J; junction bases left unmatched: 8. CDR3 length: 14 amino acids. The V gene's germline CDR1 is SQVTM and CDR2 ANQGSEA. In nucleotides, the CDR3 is TGCAGCGTAGCCCTAGCGGGAGTGGGAGAGACCCAGTACTTC. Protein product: CSVALAGVGETQYF.

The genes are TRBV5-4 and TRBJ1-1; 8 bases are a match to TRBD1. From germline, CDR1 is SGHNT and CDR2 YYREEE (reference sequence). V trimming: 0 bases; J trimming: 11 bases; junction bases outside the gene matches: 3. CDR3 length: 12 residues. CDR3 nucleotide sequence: TGTGCCAGCAGCTTGGACCGACAGGGGGCTTTCTTT. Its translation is CASSLDRQGAFF.

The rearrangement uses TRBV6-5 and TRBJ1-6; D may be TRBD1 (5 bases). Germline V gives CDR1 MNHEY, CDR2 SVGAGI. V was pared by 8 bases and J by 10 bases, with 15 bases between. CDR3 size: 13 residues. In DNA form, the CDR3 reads TGTGCCAGCTGGCGTGGGGGAGGATCACCCCTCCACTTT. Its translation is CASWRGGGSPLHF.

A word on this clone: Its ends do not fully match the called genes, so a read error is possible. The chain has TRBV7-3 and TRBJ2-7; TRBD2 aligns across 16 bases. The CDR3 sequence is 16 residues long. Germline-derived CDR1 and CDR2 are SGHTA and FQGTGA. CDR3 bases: TGTGCCAGCAGCCTTGGGACTAGCGGGAGGGGCCCCCCTCTGCACTTC. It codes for CASSLGTSGRGPPLHF.

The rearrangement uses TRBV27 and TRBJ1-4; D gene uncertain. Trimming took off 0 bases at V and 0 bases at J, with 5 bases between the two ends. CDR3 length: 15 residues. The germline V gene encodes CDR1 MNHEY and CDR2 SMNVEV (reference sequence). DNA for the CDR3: TGTGCCAGCAGTTTATCGCAGACAACTAATGAAAAACTGTTTTTT. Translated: CASSLSQTTNEKLFF.

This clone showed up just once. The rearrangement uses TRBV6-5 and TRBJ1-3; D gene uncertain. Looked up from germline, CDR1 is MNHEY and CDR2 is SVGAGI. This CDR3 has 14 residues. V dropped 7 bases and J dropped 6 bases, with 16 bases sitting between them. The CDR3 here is CASTFRRPANTIYF. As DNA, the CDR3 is TGTGCCAGCACGTTTCGGCGGCCAGCAAACACCATATATTTT.

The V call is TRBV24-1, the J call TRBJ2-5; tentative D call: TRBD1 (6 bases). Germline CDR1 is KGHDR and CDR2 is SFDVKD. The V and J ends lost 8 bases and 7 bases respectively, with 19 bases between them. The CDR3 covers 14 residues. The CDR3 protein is CATKDSPAGGTQYF. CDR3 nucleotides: TGTGCCACCAAGGACAGCCCGGCCGGAGGGACCCAGTACTTC.

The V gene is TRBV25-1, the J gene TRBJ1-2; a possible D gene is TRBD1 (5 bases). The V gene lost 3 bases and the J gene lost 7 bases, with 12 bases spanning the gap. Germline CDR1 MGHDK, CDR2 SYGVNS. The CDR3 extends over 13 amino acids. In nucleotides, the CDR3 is TGTGCCAGCAGTGAGCACGGACAAGGTGGCTACACCTTC. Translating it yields CASSEHGQGGYTF.